This TCR beta chain was obtained from a study of OX40 agonist ivuxolimab in advanced cancers. The data were produced by immunoSEQ multiplex PCR, yet TCRdb's version contains in-frame clones alone and is incomplete. The sample records tens of thousands of clones, 91% being singletons. Sample: CD4+ or CD8+ T cells sorted from blood, taken in a trial of the OX40 agonist ivuxolimab. This sequence was found in an adult with an advanced solid tumor such as melanoma, head and neck, liver or kidney cancer.

The CDR3 region is CASSVEWGDRYEQYF. DNA of the CDR3: TGTGCCAGCAGCGTAGAATGGGGGGATCGCTACGAGCAGTACTTC. The chain uses TRBV9 and TRBJ2-7; possibly TRBD2 for D (6 bases). V lost 0 bases and J 3 bases, leaving 13 bases between the germline ends. The CDR3 loop spans 15 amino acids. CDR1 and CDR2 (germline): SGDLS, YYNGEE.